These T cell receptor beta chains were read from a single sample in a study of blood T cell repertoires in COVID-19. Data came from immunoSEQ multiplex PCR; TCRdb stores just in-frame clones and leaves some out. Of about 52,000 clones listed, approximately 84% are singletons. Sequencing was performed on peripheral blood. These receptors all come from a human donor with active COVID-19. The donor label of this sample is uncertain. CDR3s include the opening cysteine and the closing phenylalanine or tryptophan. D genes are given only for firm matches. Expanded clones are given a class, and other clones once, few, many or no size at all.

v_call: TRBV2
clone_size: few
d_call: .
j_call: TRBJ1-1
cdr3_nt: TGTGCCAGCAGTGAAGGGGTTACGGGCACTGAAGCTTTCTTT
cdr3_aa: CASSEGVTGTEAFF

v_call: TRBV7-2
clone_size: .
d_call: .
j_call: TRBJ1-2
cdr3_nt: TGTGCCAGCAGCCTCAGTGGTGTTTCGGGGGGCGGTGTTTATGGCTACACCTTC
cdr3_aa: CASSLSGVSGGGVYGYTF

v_call: TRBV7-2
clone_size: .
d_call: .
j_call: TRBJ1-6
cdr3_nt: TGTGCCAGCAGCCGTTCCAGGGACTTAGGGAATTCACCCCTCCACTTT
cdr3_aa: CASSRSRDLGNSPLHF

v_call: TRBV29-1
clone_size: .
d_call: TRBD1
j_call: TRBJ1-5
cdr3_nt: TGCAGCGTTACCCAGGGGGCAACTCAGCCCCAGCATTTT
cdr3_aa: CSVTQGATQPQHF

v_call: TRBV18
clone_size: .
d_call: TRBD1
j_call: TRBJ2-1
cdr3_nt: TGTGCCAGCTCACCAACAGGGGGGTACAATGAGCAGTTCTTC
cdr3_aa: CASSPTGGYNEQFF

v_call: TRBV6-5
clone_size: .
d_call: .
j_call: TRBJ2-7
cdr3_nt: TGTGCCAGCAGTTACGATCGACAGGACTACGAGCAGTACTTC
cdr3_aa: CASSYDRQDYEQYF

v_call: TRBV27
clone_size: .
d_call: TRBD1
j_call: TRBJ2-5
cdr3_nt: TGTGCCAGCAGTTTTTACAGGGGGCAGACCCAGTACTTC
cdr3_aa: CASSFYRGQTQYF

v_call: TRBV4-2
clone_size: .
d_call: .
j_call: TRBJ1-5
cdr3_nt: TGTGCCAGCAGTCGTGGCGGGATTCAGCCCCAGCATTTT
cdr3_aa: CASSRGGIQPQHF

v_call: TRBV10-3
clone_size: .
d_call: TRBD1
j_call: TRBJ2-7
cdr3_nt: TGTGCCATCACCCGGGGACAGGAATGGGGCGAGCAGTACTTC
cdr3_aa: CAITRGQEWGEQYF

v_call: TRBV5-6
clone_size: .
d_call: .
j_call: TRBJ1-2
cdr3_nt: TGTGCCAGCAGCTTGTTGAGTTTTGGCTACACCTTC
cdr3_aa: CASSLLSFGYTF

v_call: TRBV4-1
clone_size: .
d_call: TRBD1
j_call: TRBJ1-1
cdr3_nt: TGCGCCAGCAGCCAAGGGTCAGGGGGTCTGCCGAACACTGAAGCTTTCTTT
cdr3_aa: CASSQGSGGLPNTEAFF